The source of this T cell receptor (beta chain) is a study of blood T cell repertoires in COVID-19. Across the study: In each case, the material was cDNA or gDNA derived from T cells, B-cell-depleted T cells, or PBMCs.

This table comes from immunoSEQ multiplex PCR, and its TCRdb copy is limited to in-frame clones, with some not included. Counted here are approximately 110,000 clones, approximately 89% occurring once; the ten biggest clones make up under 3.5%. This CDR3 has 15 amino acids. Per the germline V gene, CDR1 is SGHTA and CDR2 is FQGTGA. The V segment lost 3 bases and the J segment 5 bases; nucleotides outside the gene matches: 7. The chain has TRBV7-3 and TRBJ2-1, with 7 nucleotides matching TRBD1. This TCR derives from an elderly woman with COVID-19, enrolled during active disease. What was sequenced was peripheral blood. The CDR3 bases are TGTGCCAGCAGCTTCACAGGGGCGATGAACAATGAGCAGTTCTTC. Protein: CASSFTGAMNNEQFF.